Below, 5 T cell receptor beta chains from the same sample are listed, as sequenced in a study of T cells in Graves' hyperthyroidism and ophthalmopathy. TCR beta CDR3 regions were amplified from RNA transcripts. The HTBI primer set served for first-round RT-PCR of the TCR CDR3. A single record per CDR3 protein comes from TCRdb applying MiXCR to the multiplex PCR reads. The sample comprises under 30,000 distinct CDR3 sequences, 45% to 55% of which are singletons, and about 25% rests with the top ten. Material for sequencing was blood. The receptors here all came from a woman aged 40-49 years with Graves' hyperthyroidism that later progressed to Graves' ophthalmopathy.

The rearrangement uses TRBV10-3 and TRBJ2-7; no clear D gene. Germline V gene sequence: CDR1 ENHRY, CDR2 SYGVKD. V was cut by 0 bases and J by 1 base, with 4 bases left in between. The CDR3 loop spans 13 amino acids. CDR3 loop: CAISESGSYEQYF. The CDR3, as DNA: TGTGCCATCAGTGAGTCTGGTTCCTACGAGCAGTACTTC.

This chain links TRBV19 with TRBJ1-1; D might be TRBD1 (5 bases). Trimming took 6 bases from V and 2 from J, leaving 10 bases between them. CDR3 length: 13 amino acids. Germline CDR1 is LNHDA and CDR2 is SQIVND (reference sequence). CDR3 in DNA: TGTGCCAGTAGCATCGGGGGTAACACTGAAGCTTTCTTT. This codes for CASSIGGNTEAFF.

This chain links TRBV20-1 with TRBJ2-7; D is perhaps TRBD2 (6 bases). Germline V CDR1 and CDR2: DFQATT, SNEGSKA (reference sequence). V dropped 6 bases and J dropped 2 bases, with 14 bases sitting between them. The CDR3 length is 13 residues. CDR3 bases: TGCAGTGCCAGGCGCCGGGAGCCCTACGAGCAGTACTTC. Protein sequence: CSARRREPYEQYF.

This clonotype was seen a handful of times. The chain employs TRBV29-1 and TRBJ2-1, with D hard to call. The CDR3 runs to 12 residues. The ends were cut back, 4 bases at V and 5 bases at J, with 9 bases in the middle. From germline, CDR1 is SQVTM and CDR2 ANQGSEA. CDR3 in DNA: TGCAGCGTTGTAAGACGGAACAATGAGCAGTTCTTC. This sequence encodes CSVVRRNNEQFF.

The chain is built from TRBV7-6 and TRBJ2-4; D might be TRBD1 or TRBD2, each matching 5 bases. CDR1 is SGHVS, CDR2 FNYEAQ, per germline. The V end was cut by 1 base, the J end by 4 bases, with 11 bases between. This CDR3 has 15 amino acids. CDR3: CASSLGPGRKNIQYF. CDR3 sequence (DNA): TGTGCCAGCAGCTTAGGTCCGGGACGGAAAAACATTCAGTACTTC.